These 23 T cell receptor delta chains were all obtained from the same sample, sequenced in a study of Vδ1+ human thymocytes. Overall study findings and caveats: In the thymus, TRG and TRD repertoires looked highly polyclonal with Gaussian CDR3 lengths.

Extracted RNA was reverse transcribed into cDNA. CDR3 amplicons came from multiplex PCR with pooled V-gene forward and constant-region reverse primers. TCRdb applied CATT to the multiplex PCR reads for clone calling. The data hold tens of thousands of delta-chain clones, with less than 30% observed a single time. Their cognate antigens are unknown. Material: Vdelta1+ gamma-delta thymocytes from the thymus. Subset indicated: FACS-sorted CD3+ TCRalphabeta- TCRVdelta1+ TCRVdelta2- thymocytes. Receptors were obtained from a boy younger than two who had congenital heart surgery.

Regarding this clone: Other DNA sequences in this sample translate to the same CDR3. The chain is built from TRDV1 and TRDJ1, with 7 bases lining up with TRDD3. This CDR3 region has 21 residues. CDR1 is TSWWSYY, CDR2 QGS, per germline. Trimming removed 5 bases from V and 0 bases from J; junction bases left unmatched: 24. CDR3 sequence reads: CALGCLPYPLGGPRYTDKLIF. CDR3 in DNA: TGTGCTCTTGGGTGTCTTCCGTACCCCCTGGGGGGACCTCGTTACACCGATAAACTCATCTTT.

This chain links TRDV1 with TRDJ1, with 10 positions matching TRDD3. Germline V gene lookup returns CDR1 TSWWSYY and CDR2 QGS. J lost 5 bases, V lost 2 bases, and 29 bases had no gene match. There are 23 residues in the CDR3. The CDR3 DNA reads TGTGCTCTTGGGGAAGCCGCGCTTACGGAACGTTTCCTACTGGGGGATGGAGGAGATAAACTCATCTTT. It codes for CALGEAALTERFLLGDGGDKLIF.

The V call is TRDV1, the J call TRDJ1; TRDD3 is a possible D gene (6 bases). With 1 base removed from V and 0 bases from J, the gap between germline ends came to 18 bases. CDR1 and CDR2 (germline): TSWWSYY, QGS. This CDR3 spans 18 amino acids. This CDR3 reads CALGEPGASGDYTDKLIF. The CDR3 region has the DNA TGTGCTCTTGGGGAACCAGGCGCCTCTGGGGATTACACCGATAAACTCATCTTT.

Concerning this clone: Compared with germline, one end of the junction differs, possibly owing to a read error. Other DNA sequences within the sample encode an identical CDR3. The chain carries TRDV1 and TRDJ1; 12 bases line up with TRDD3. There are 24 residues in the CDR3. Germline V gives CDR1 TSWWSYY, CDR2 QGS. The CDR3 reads CALGELPLPRTGGYRMVYTDKLIF. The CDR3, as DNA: TGTGCTCTCGGGGAACTTCCACTTCCTCGTACTGGGGGATACCGGATGGTGTACACCGATAAACTCATCTTT.

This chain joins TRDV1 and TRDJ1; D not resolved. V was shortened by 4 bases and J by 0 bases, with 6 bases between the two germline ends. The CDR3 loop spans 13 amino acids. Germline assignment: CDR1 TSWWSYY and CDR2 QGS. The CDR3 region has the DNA TGTGCTCTTGGGGGCTCCCACACCGATAAACTCATCTTT. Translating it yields CALGGSHTDKLIF.

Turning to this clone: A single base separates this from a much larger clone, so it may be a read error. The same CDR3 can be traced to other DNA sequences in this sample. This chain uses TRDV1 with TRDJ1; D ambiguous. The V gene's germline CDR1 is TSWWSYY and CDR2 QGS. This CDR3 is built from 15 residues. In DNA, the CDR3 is TGTGCTCTTGGGGGGGCCTCGGCGGGCGCCGATAGACTCATCTTT. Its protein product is CALGGASAGADRLIF.

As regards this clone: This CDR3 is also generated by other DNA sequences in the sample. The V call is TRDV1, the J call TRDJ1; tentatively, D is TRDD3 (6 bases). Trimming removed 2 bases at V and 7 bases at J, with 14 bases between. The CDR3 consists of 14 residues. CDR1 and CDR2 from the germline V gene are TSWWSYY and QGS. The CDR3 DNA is TGTGCTCTTGGGGAAGGTGTCGGGGGGAGTAAACTCATCTTT. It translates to CALGEGVGGSKLIF.

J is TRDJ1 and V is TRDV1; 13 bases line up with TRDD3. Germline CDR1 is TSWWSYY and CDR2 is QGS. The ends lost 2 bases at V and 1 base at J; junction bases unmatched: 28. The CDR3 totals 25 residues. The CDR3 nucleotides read TGTGCTCTTGGGGAAAGTCGGGGTACTGGGGGATACGCTGGGGCTTGGTCCTTTGGCACCGATAAACTCATCTTT. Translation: CALGESRGTGGYAGAWSFGTDKLIF.

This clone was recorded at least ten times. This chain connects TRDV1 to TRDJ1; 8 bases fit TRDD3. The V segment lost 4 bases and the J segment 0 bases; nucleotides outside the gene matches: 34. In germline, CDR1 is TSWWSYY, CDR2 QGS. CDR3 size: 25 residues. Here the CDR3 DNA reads TGTGCTCTTGGGGGCCCCCTCCTACCCCCCGCTGGGGGACCTGTAAGAACGCTGTACACCGATAAACTCATCTTT. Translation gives CALGGPLLPPAGGPVRTLYTDKLIF.

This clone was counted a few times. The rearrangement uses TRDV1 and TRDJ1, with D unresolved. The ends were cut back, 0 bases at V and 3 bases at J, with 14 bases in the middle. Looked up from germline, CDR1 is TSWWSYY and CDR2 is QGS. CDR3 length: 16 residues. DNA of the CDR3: TGTGCTCTTGGGGAACTCCTCTCCCGCTGCGCCGATAAACTCATCTTT. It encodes CALGELLSRCADKLIF.

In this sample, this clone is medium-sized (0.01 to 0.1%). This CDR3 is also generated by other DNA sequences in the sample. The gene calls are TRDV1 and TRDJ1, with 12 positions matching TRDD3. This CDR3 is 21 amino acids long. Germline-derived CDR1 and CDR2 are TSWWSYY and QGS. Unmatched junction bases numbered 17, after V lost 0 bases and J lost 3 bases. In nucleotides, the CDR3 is TGTGCTCTTGGGGAACTATGGTTGACCCCGCCTGGGGGATACGCGGCCGATAAACTCATCTTT. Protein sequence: CALGELWLTPPGGYAADKLIF.

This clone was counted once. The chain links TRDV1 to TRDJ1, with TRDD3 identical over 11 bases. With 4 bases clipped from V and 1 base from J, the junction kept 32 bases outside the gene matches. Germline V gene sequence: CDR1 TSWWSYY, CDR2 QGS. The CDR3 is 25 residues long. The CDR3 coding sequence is TGTGCTCTTGGGGGCTATTCTACCCAACGTGGACTGGGGGATAAACCACCTCAGACCACCGATAAACTCATCTTT. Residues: CALGGYSTQRGLGDKPPQTTDKLIF.

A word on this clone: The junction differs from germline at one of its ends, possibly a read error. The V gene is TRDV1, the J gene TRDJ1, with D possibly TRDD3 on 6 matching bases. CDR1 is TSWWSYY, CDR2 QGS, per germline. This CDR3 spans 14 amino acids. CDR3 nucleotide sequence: TGTGCTCGTGGGGAACGAGGGGATACCGATAAACTCATCTTT. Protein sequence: CARGERGDTDKLIF.

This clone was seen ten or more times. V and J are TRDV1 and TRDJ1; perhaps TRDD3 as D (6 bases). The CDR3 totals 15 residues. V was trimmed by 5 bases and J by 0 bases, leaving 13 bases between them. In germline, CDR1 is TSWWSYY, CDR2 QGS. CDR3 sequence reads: CALGTRGDHTDKLIF. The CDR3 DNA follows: TGTGCTCTTGGGACTCGGGGGGACCACACCGATAAACTCATCTTT.

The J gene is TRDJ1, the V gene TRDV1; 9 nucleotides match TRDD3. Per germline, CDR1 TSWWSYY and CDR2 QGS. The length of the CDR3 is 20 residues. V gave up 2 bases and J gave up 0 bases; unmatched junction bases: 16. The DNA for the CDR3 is TGTGCTCTTGGGGAAGGTTCAAGGCCCTTCTGGGGGATCTACACCGATAAACTCATCTTT. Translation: CALGEGSRPFWGIYTDKLIF.

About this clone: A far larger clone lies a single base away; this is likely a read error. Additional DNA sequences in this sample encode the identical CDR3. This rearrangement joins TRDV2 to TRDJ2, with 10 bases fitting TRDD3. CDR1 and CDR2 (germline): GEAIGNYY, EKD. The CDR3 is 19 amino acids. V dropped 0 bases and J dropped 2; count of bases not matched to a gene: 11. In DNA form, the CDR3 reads TGTGCCTGTGACACCACGCGTACTGGGGGATCGGACTTGACAGCACAACTCTTCTTT. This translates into CACDTTRTGGSDLTAQLFF.

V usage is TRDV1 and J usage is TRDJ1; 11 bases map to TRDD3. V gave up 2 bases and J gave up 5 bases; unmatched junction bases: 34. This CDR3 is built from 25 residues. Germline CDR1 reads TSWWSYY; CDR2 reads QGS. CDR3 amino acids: CALGEGVLLRLVGDTLIVEPDKLIF. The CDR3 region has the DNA TGTGCTCTTGGGGAAGGGGTACTCCTACGGTTAGTGGGGGATACGCTTATCGTCGAACCGGATAAACTCATCTTT.

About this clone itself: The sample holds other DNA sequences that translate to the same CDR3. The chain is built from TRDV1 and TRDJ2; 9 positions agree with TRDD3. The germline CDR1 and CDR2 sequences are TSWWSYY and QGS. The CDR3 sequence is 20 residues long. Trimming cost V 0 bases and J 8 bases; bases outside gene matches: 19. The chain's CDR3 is CALGELLGPRGYAFAAQLFF. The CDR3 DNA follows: TGTGCTCTTGGGGAACTTTTAGGTCCTAGGGGATACGCGTTTGCGGCACAACTCTTCTTT.

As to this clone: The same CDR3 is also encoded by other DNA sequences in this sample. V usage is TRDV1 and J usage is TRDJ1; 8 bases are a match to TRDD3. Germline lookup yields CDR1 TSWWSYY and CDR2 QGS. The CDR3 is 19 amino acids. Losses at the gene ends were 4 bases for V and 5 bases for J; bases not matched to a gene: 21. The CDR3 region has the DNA TGTGCTCTTGGGGTCCTCTCTCCTACCCTGGGGGAAGTCATAGATAAACTCATCTTT. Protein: CALGVLSPTLGEVIDKLIF.

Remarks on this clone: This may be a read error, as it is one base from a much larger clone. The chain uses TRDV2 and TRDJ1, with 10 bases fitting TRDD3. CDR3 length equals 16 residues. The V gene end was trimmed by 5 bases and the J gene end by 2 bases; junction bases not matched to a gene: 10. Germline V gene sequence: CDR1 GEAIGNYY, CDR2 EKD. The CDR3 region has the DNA TGTGCCTGTGCCGGGTACTGGGGGATCCCAACCGATAAACTCATCTTT. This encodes CACAGYWGIPTDKLIF.

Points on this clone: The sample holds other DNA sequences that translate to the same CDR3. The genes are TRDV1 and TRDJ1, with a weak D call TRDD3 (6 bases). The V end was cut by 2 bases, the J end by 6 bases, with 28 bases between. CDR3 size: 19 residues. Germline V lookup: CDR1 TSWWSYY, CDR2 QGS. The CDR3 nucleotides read TGTGCTCTTGGGGAATTTGATACTGGGAGGAGAGGGAGTAGGCATAAACTCATCTTT. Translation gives CALGEFDTGRRGSRHKLIF.

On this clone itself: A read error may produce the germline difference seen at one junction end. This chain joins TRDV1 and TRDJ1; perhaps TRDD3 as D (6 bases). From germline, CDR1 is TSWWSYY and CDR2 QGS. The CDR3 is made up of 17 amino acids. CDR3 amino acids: CALEELPWGWHTDKLIF. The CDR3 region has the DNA TGTGCTCTTGAGGAACTTCCCTGGGGCTGGCACACCGATAAACTCATCTTT.

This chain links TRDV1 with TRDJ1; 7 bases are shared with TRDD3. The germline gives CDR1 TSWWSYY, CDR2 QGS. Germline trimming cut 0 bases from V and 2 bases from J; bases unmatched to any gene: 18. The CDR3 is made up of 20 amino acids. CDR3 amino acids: CALGELRQSPIWGDTDKLIF. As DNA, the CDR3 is TGTGCTCTTGGGGAACTAAGGCAATCCCCGATTTGGGGGGATACCGATAAACTCATCTTT.